The next 30 T cell receptor beta chains were all read from a single sample in a study of vaccination and CD4 T cells after COVID-19. The Oncomine TCR Beta short-read assay was applied to DNA of cultured CD4+ T cells. One entry per CDR3 protein results from TCRdb running MiXCR on the PCR reads. The sample contains under 30,000 distinct CDR3 sequences, roughly 34% of which appear only once. The antigens these receptors bind are not known. The time point denotes: late sampling 161 to 241 days after vaccination in three convalescent patients. Treatment reported: roughly 11-day PBMC culture with coronavirus spike peptide pools or control peptides (ViraFEST assay). The sequences come from CD4+ T cells from blood, cultured in vitro, collected about 7 months after SARS-CoV-2 vaccination. The receptors derive from a human donor who had recovered from COVID-19.

This clonotype has more than one count but fewer than ten. CDR3 in DNA: TGCGCCAGCAGTGCAGGGAGGGAATCCGAGCAGTACTTC. Its protein is CASSAGRESEQYF. The chain links TRBV10-1 to TRBJ2-7, with 7 bases matching TRBD2. J was trimmed by 6 bases and V by 4 bases; bases with no gene match: 6. Germline CDR1 reads WNHNN; CDR2 reads SYGVQD (reference sequence). This CDR3 spans 13 amino acids.

There are a few counts of this clonotype. V and J are TRBV7-9 and TRBJ1-2; no definite D call. CDR1 SEHNR and CDR2 FQNEAQ come from the germline V gene (reference sequence). The CDR3 is made up of 11 amino acids. Trimming stripped 2 bases from V and 8 bases from J, with 6 bases between. CDR3 in amino acids: CASSLTWGYTF. Here the CDR3 DNA reads TGTGCCAGCAGCTTAACCTGGGGCTACACCTTC.

Worth noting for this clonotype: A junction boundary mismatches the germline segment, possibly from a read error. The chain joins TRBV27 to TRBJ2-1; 15 positions agree with TRBD2. Germline V gene data show CDR1 as MNHEY and CDR2 as SMNVEV (reference sequence). The CDR3 is made up of 17 amino acids. The CDR3 bases are TGTGCCAGCGGAAGGACTAGCGGGAGGGCCTCCCACAATGAGCAGTTCTTC. Its protein is CASGRTSGRASHNEQFF.

The V and J genes are TRBV6-1 and TRBJ2-3; 8 nucleotides agree with TRBD2. J was trimmed by 6 bases and V by 6 bases; bases with no gene match: 8. There are 14 residues in the CDR3. Per the germline V gene, CDR1 is MNHNS and CDR2 is SASEGT. As DNA, the CDR3 is TGTGCCAGCAGCCCAGCGGGAGTTCGGGATACGCAGTATTTT. Protein sequence: CASSPAGVRDTQYF.

V is TRBV18 and J is TRBJ2-7, with 11 bases fitting TRBD1. CDR1 is KGHSH, CDR2 LQKENI, per germline. Trimming cost V 3 bases and J 2 bases; bases outside gene matches: 6. The CDR3 length is 16 residues. For the CDR3, the DNA is TGTGCCAGCTCACCCCCCGGACAGGGGGCGGCCTACGAGCAGTACTTC. Its translation: CASSPPGQGAAYEQYF.

V gene TRBV20-1 combines with J gene TRBJ2-2; TRBD2 matches at 9 bases. The junction had 6 bases not matched to a gene; V was cut back by 6 bases and J by 4 bases. Germline CDR1 DFQATT, CDR2 SNEGSKA (reference sequence). The CDR3 contains 14 residues. In DNA form, the CDR3 reads TGCAGTGCCGAAGCGGGAGGATTCACCGGGGAGCTGTTTTTT. Translating gives CSAEAGGFTGELFF.

The V and J genes are TRBV19 and TRBJ2-7; maybe TRBD1 (7 bases). V gave up 5 bases and J gave up 0 bases, with 17 bases separating them. CDR1 is LNHDA, CDR2 SQIVND, per germline (reference sequence). The CDR3 has 16 residues. The CDR3, as DNA: TGTGCCAGTAGTCCCCGCTGGGGGGACAGCTCCTACGAGCAGTACTTC. This encodes CASSPRWGDSSYEQYF. Full variable domain (outside the CDR3, taken from reference TRBV19 and TRBJ2-7): DGGITQSPKYLFRKEGQNVTLSCEQNLNHDAMYWYRQDPGQGLRLIYYSQIVNDFQKGDIAEGYSVSREKKESFPLTVTSAQKNPTAFYLCASSPRWGDSSYEQYFGPGTRLTVT.

The V and J genes are TRBV24-1 and TRBJ2-1; 10 nucleotides match TRBD2. CDR3 size: 16 residues. After removal of 4 bases from V and 5 bases from J, the junction contained 7 bases not matched to a gene. Germline CDR1 and CDR2: KGHDR and SFDVKD. This chain's CDR3 is CATSDRSGRFNNEQFF. DNA for the CDR3: TGTGCCACCAGTGACCGTAGCGGGAGGTTCAACAATGAGCAGTTCTTC.

The gene calls are TRBV24-1 and TRBJ2-2, with 8 bases that match TRBD1. J lost 7 bases, V lost 9 bases, and 6 bases had no gene match. Germline CDR1 reads KGHDR; CDR2 reads SFDVKD. The CDR3 consists of 13 residues. This CDR3 is CATEAGGGGELFF. The CDR3 DNA is TGTGCCACCGAGGCAGGGGGCGGCGGGGAGCTGTTTTTT.

The chain has TRBV5-1 and TRBJ2-5, with 8 bases lining up with TRBD1. Germline values: CDR1 SGHRS, CDR2 YFSETQ. The V and J ends lost 2 bases and 4 bases, in that order; junction bases with no gene match: 7. The CDR3 covers 15 residues. The CDR3 DNA reads as TGCGCCAGCAGCTTAAATCCCGGGACAGGAGAGACCCAGTACTTC. It yields the protein CASSLNPGTGETQYF.

This clonotype was counted once. Germline and junction disagree at one end, which may indicate a read error. This rearrangement joins TRBV20-1 to TRBJ2-5, with TRBD2 matching over 11 bases. The CDR3 covers 14 residues. The germline V gene encodes CDR1 DFQATT and CDR2 SNEGSKA (reference sequence). The CDR3 DNA is TGCAGTGCTAGACCTACTAGCGGGAGAGAGGCCCAGTACTTC. Amino acid sequence: CSARPTSGREAQYF.

The table lists this clonotype with a few counts. This chain uses TRBV6-2 or TRBV6-3 with TRBJ2-3, with D unresolved. Trimming took 0 bases from V and 2 from J, leaving 9 bases between them. In germline, CDR1 is MNHEY, CDR2 SVGEGT. This CDR3 is built from 15 residues. The CDR3 DNA reads as TGTGCCAGCAGTTACTCAGGTGCAGTCACAGATACGCAGTATTTT. This encodes CASSYSGAVTDTQYF.

In this sample, this clonotype turned up a few times. This chain joins TRBV7-2 and TRBJ2-3; 12 nucleotides match TRBD2. There are 16 residues in the CDR3. V dropped 4 bases and J dropped 4; count of bases not matched to a gene: 6. CDR1 and CDR2 from the germline V gene are SGHTA and FQGNSA. CDR3 DNA: TGTGCCAGCAGCTCGGGGGCTAGCGGGAGGGCAGATACGCAGTATTTT. Protein product: CASSSGASGRADTQYF.

This clonotype was recorded only once. The chain combines TRBV5-4 with TRBJ2-1, with D perhaps TRBD2 (6 bases). The CDR3 covers 15 residues. Trimming stripped 4 bases from V and 0 bases from J, with 11 bases between. CDR1 and CDR2 from the germline V gene are SGHNT and YYREEE (reference sequence). The CDR3 sequence is CASSDTSFSYNEQFF. The CDR3, as DNA: TGTGCCAGCAGCGACACTAGCTTCTCCTACAATGAGCAGTTCTTC.

The rearrangement uses TRBV6-1 and TRBJ1-2; 7 nucleotides align to TRBD1. Germline V gene sequence: CDR1 MNHNS, CDR2 SASEGT. The CDR3 contains 12 residues. V shed 6 bases and J 13 bases; nucleotides not matched to a gene: 11. The CDR3 region has the DNA TGTGCCAGCAGACACACAGACAGGGCAGGCACCTTC. It is translated as CASRHTDRAGTF.

The rearrangement uses TRBV29-1 and TRBJ2-2; D not certain. V was clipped by 5 bases and J by 2 bases, with 9 bases between them. This CDR3 has 13 amino acids. Germline assignment: CDR1 SQVTM and CDR2 ANQGSEA. The CDR3 nucleotides read TGCAGCGTTTACTCGTATAACACCGGGGAGCTGTTTTTT. It encodes CSVYSYNTGELFF.

The chain employs TRBV10-3 and TRBJ2-1; TRBD1 might be the D (6 bases). Trimming removed 5 bases from V and 8 bases from J, with 25 bases in between. The CDR3 is 17 amino acids. The germline CDR1 and CDR2 sequences are ENHRY and SYGVKD. The CDR3 DNA is TGTGCCATCAGTAGAACGTCAAAAGGACAGTTAACCGATGAGCAGTTCTTC. This translates into CAISRTSKGQLTDEQFF.

Here the CDR3 reads CASSILRGAGELFF. Written as DNA, the CDR3 is TGTGCCAGTAGTATCCTGAGGGGGGCCGGGGAGCTGTTTTTT. The chain joins TRBV19 to TRBJ2-2; D tentatively reads TRBD1 or TRBD2 (6 bases each). With 3 bases removed from V and 6 bases from J, the gap between germline ends came to 11 bases. The CDR3 extends over 14 amino acids. Germline V gives CDR1 LNHDA, CDR2 SQIVND (reference sequence).

This clonotype was recorded a few times. The chain joins TRBV5-8 to TRBJ1-2, with D perhaps TRBD1 (5 bases). V was shortened by 4 bases and J by 8 bases, with 12 bases between the two germline ends. The CDR3 is 12 amino acids. CDR1 is SGHTS, CDR2 YDEGEE, per germline. DNA for the CDR3: TGTGCCAGCAGCCACCGGGACGGGGGCTACACCTTC. This codes for CASSHRDGGYTF. The complete variable domain, with remaining parts taken from reference TRBV5-8 and TRBJ1-2, reads EAGVTQSPTHLIKTRGQQATLRCSPISGHTSVYWYQQALGLGLQFLLWYDEGEERNRGNFPPRFSGRQFPNYSSELNVNALELEDSALYLCASSHRDGGYTFGSGTRLTVV.

There are a few counts of this clonotype. CDR3 sequence: CASSHGRSTDTQYF. In DNA form, the CDR3 reads TGTGCCAGCAGCCACGGACGGAGCACAGATACGCAGTATTTT. J is TRBJ2-3 and V is TRBV11-3; no firm D call. Germline lookup yields CDR1 SGHNT and CDR2 YENEEA. The CDR3 is made up of 14 amino acids. Trimming pared 5 bases from V and 0 bases from J, leaving 9 bases between.

This chain uses TRBV6-5 with TRBJ2-2; D remains unclear. Trimming removed 4 bases from V and 0 bases from J, with 12 bases in between. The CDR3 runs 16 residues. Germline CDR1 is MNHEY and CDR2 is SVGAGI. CDR3 nucleotides: TGTGCCAGCAGTTTACCACCTGCAGCGAACACCGGGGAGCTGTTTTTT. This codes for CASSLPPAANTGELFF.

J is TRBJ1-5 and V is TRBV10-3; 7 bases are a match to TRBD1. Germline CDR1 is ENHRY and CDR2 is SYGVKD. J gave up 0 bases and V 10 bases, and 3 bases lay outside the gene matches. The CDR3 has 13 amino acids. CDR3 DNA sequence: TGTGCCACCACAGGGGATAGCAATCAGCCCCAGCATTTT. Its translation: CATTGDSNQPQHF.

The chain carries TRBV27 and TRBJ2-3; a weak D match, TRBD2 (7 bases). CDR1 and CDR2 from the germline V gene are MNHEY and SMNVEV (reference sequence). V lost 2 bases and J lost 9, with 18 bases in between. The CDR3 totals 15 residues. DNA of the CDR3: TGTGCCAGCAGTTTAGGGCGGGGGCGAGAGCTAACGCAGTATTTT. The encoded protein is CASSLGRGRELTQYF.

This chain joins TRBV20-1 and TRBJ1-6; perhaps TRBD1 as D (6 bases). Germline V gene sequence: CDR1 DFQATT, CDR2 SNEGSKA (reference sequence). The V end was cut by 5 bases, the J end by 0 bases, with 20 bases between. The CDR3 has 18 residues. CDR3 sequence reads: CSASTSGASSSYNSPLHF. CDR3 in DNA: TGCAGTGCTTCGACTTCGGGGGCATCGAGCTCCTATAATTCACCCCTCCACTTT.

The rearrangement uses TRBV29-1 and TRBJ1-1, with D possibly matching TRBD1 (5 bases). In germline, CDR1 is SQVTM, CDR2 ANQGSEA. V was shortened by 7 bases and J by 4 bases, with 13 bases between the two germline ends. The CDR3 length is 12 residues. The CDR3 loop is CSAAPRATEAFF. CDR3 DNA sequence: TGCAGCGCCGCCCCCAGGGCCACTGAAGCTTTCTTT.

J is TRBJ2-5 and V is TRBV10-3; D may be TRBD1 (5 bases). V was pared by 3 bases and J by 5 bases, with 22 bases between. The CDR3 consists of 17 residues. Per the germline V gene, CDR1 is ENHRY and CDR2 is SYGVKD. CDR3 bases: TGTGCCATCAGTGAACAACGAAGGGCAAGGGGCAAGGAGACCCAGTACTTC. Its protein is CAISEQRRARGKETQYF.

The chain links TRBV5-4 to TRBJ1-2; TRBD1 matches 7 bases. Germline loops: CDR1 SGHNT, CDR2 YYREEE (reference sequence). The CDR3 contains 13 residues. With V trimmed by 4 bases and J by 2 bases, 2 bases remained unmatched. This chain's CDR3 is CASSMGQNYGYTF. The CDR3 bases are TGTGCCAGCAGCATGGGACAGAACTATGGCTACACCTTC.

CDR3 in amino acids: CASSATSGSYEQYF. The CDR3, as DNA: TGTGCCAGCAGCGCGACTAGCGGGAGTTACGAGCAGTACTTC. The V call is TRBV7-6, the J call TRBJ2-7, with 12 nucleotides matching TRBD2. The CDR3 has 14 residues. Germline CDR1 and CDR2: SGHVS and FNYEAQ. V was clipped by 5 bases and J by 4 bases; unmatched bases: 3.

The chain is built from TRBV20-1 and TRBJ2-2; a weak D match, TRBD2 (6 bases). Germline V gene sequence: CDR1 DFQATT, CDR2 SNEGSKA (reference sequence). V was pared by 3 bases and J by 6 bases, with 11 bases between. The CDR3 runs to 13 residues. The CDR3 region is CSARKEGPGELFF. CDR3 coding DNA: TGCAGTGCTAGGAAGGAGGGCCCCGGGGAGCTGTTTTTT.

This clonotype was counted only a few times. The CDR3 nucleotides read TGCAGTGCCACGACTAACCAAGGTTTGGCCAAAAACATTCAGTACTTC. This translates into CSATTNQGLAKNIQYF. The J gene is TRBJ2-4, the V gene TRBV20-1, with D possibly matching TRBD2 (5 bases). CDR1 and CDR2 from the germline V gene are DFQATT and SNEGSKA (reference sequence). Trimming took 6 bases from V and 1 from J, leaving 19 bases between them. The CDR3 consists of 16 residues.